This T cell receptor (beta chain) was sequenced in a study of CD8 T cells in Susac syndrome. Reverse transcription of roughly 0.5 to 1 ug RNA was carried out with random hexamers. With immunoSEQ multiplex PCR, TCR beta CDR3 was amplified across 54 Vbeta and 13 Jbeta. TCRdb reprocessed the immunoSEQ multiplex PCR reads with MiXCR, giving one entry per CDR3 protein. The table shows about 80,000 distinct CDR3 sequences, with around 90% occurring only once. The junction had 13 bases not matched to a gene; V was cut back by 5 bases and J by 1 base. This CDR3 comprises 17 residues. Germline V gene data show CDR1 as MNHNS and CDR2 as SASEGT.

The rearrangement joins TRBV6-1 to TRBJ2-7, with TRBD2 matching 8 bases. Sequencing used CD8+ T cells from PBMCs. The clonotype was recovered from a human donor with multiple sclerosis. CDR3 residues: CASSPQAPGTRSYEQYF. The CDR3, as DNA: TGTGCCAGCAGTCCCCAAGCCCCCGGGACTAGGTCCTACGAGCAGTACTTC.